The 26 T cell receptor beta chains below all came from one sample that was sequenced in a study of identical twins. TCRdb analysed the 5' RACE reads with MiXCR anew, one entry per CDR3 protein. The sample lists around 370,000 distinct CDR3 sequences, roughly 10% occurring once. Sequences were obtained from naive T cells sorted from blood. The receptors were sampled from a woman in her forties or fifties in good health.

At least ten counts were recorded for this clonotype. The chain links TRBV29-1 to TRBJ2-1; D not resolved. CDR1 and CDR2 (germline): SQVTM, ANQGSEA. The CDR3 has 12 residues. The V end was cut by 4 bases, the J end by 2 bases, with 6 bases between. CDR3 nucleotide sequence: TGCAGCGTTGTCCAGACCTACAATGAGCAGTTCTTC. Its translation is CSVVQTYNEQFF.

This sequence joins TRBV7-2 and TRBJ2-2; 9 nucleotides align to TRBD2. This CDR3 has 17 residues. Germline V lookup: CDR1 SGHTA, CDR2 FQGNSA. With 2 bases clipped from V and 2 bases from J, the junction kept 6 bases outside the gene matches. The CDR3 coding sequence is TGTGCCAGCAGCTTAATACTAGCGGGTAGTAACACCGGGGAGCTGTTTTTT. It yields the protein CASSLILAGSNTGELFF.

The chain joins TRBV10-3 to TRBJ1-1; D is undetermined. V was shortened by 3 bases and J by 11 bases, with 10 bases between the two germline ends. Germline CDR1 reads ENHRY; CDR2 reads SYGVKD. The CDR3 spans 11 residues. CDR3 region: CAISDEVLAFF. The CDR3 DNA sequence: TGTGCCATCAGTGATGAGGTTTTGGCTTTCTTT.

This chain joins TRBV11-2 and TRBJ1-1; no clear D. Trimming took off 1 base at V and 4 bases at J, with 7 bases between the two ends. CDR3 length equals 13 residues. Germline V gene data show CDR1 as SGHAT and CDR2 as FQNNGV. In DNA, the CDR3 is TGTGCCAGCAGCTTAGCTATCGGCACTGAAGCTTTCTTT. Protein: CASSLAIGTEAFF.

The V call is TRBV7-2, the J call TRBJ2-1; weak D call: TRBD1 (6 bases). CDR3 size: 16 residues. Germline V lookup: CDR1 SGHTA, CDR2 FQGNSA. V dropped 2 bases and J dropped 5 bases, with 16 bases sitting between them. CDR3 amino acids: CASSLYRLGANNEQFF. For the CDR3, the DNA is TGTGCCAGCAGCTTATACCGGCTGGGGGCTAACAATGAGCAGTTCTTC.

This clonotype was detected only a few times. V and J are TRBV11-1 and TRBJ2-3; no clear D gene. Trimming left V 5 bases short and J 0 bases short, with 12 bases between. Germline V gives CDR1 SGHAT, CDR2 FQDESV (reference sequence). The CDR3 runs 15 residues. CDR3: CASSVGDSSTDTQYF. Here the CDR3 DNA reads TGTGCCAGCAGCGTCGGAGACTCTAGCACAGATACGCAGTATTTT.

This clonotype came up a few times. The chain joins TRBV20-1 to TRBJ2-3, with 8 nucleotides matching TRBD2. V shed 5 bases, J shed 0 bases, and the junction held 7 bases outside the gene matches. The CDR3 spans 15 residues. Looked up from germline, CDR1 is DFQATT and CDR2 is SNEGSKA (reference sequence). This chain's CDR3 is CSAGLASGSTDTQYF. Here the CDR3 DNA reads TGCAGTGCTGGGTTGGCTAGCGGGAGCACAGATACGCAGTATTTT.

There are many counts of this clonotype. One end of the junction does not line up with germline, which may come from a read error. V and J are TRBV5-1 and TRBJ2-3; D unresolved. Germline CDR1 is SGHRS and CDR2 is YFSETQ. This CDR3 is built from 11 residues. As DNA, the CDR3 is TGCGCCAGCAGCTTGGTAGATGCGCAGTATTTT. As protein: CASSLVDAQYF.

In this sample, this clonotype turned up many times. The CDR3 loop is CASSYRVANTGELFF. The CDR3 region has the DNA TGTGCCAGCAGTTACAGGGTCGCGAACACCGGGGAGCTGTTTTTT. The chain recombines TRBV12-3 or TRBV12-4 with TRBJ2-2; possible D gene TRBD1, 6 bases. The length of the CDR3 is 15 residues. With 4 bases removed from V and 0 bases from J, the gap between germline ends came to 9 bases.

A few counts support this clonotype. The chain is built from TRBV6-6 and TRBJ2-1; D call uncertain. The germline V gene encodes CDR1 MNHNY and CDR2 SVGAGI (reference sequence). The germline V and J ends were trimmed by 6 bases and 10 bases, with 13 bases remaining between them. The CDR3 has 12 amino acids. The CDR3 nucleotides read TGTGCCAGCAGCCCGATACAGCACGAGCAGTTCTTC. This encodes CASSPIQHEQFF.

V is TRBV20-1 and J is TRBJ2-1; 9 nucleotides match TRBD2. Germline CDR1 reads DFQATT; CDR2 reads SNEGSKA (reference sequence). The junction had 4 bases not matched to a gene; V was cut back by 2 bases and J by 2 bases. This CDR3 has 15 amino acids. CDR3 sequence: CSARHIAGAYNEQFF. The CDR3 DNA follows: TGCAGTGCTAGACACATAGCGGGAGCCTACAATGAGCAGTTCTTC.

In this sample, this clonotype turned up many times. J is TRBJ1-1 and V is TRBV6-2 or TRBV6-3; 10 bases map to TRBD1. The CDR3 is made up of 15 amino acids. Germline V gene data show CDR1 as MNHEY and CDR2 as SVGEGT. V trimming: 6 bases; J trimming: 2 bases; junction bases outside the gene matches: 6. The CDR3: CASSLRQGANTEAFF. As DNA, the CDR3 is TGTGCCAGCAGCCTCCGACAGGGGGCAAACACTGAAGCTTTCTTT.

This chain uses TRBV5-1 with TRBJ2-3; D may be TRBD1 or TRBD2 (5 bases each). CDR3 length equals 15 residues. V was cut by 3 bases and J by 0 bases, with 11 bases left in between. From germline, CDR1 is SGHRS and CDR2 YFSETQ. CDR3 coding DNA: TGCGCCAGCAGCTGGGGGTCGGCAAGCACAGATACGCAGTATTTT. It codes for CASSWGSASTDTQYF. Drawing the rest from reference TRBV5-1 and TRBJ2-3, the complete variable domain is KAGVTQTPRYLIKTRGQQVTLSCSPISGHRSVSWYQQTPGQGLQFLFEYFSETQRNKGNFPGRFSGRQFSNSRSEMNVSTLELGDSALYLCASSWGSASTDTQYFGPGTRLTVL.

Details on this clonotype: Mismatch with germline at one junction end may stem from a read error. The chain combines TRBV7-8 with TRBJ2-1; 7 bases are a match to TRBD2. This CDR3 is 16 amino acids long. Germline-derived CDR1 and CDR2 are SGHVS and FQNEAQ. CDR3 residues: CACSLSQAGRGFEQFF. The CDR3 DNA follows: TGTGCCTGCAGCTTATCTCAAGCGGGAAGGGGTTTTGAGCAGTTCTTC.

This clonotype has a count of ten or more. Here the CDR3 reads CSARGFSNYGYTF. CDR3 in DNA: TGCAGTGCTAGAGGGTTCTCCAACTATGGCTACACCTTC. The chain links TRBV20-1 to TRBJ1-2; no definite D call. CDR1 and CDR2 (germline): DFQATT, SNEGSKA (reference sequence). The CDR3 loop spans 13 amino acids. V was clipped by 1 base and J by 2 bases, with 8 bases between them.

Points on this clonotype: A much larger clone lies a single base off, so this may be a read error. Since the CDR3 does not end with the conserved phenylalanine or tryptophan, this likely comes from a read error. The DNA is omitted, as the CDR3 cannot be located on it reliably, and the CDR3 follows TCRdb's listing. The genes are TRBV6-5 and TRBJ2-7. CDR1 MNHEY and CDR2 SVGAGI come from the germline V gene. The CDR3 is made up of 9 amino acids, end residues included. CDR3 residues: CASSTHEMS.

This clonotype was found a few times. The V and J genes are TRBV10-3 and TRBJ2-7; 9 bases line up with TRBD2. CDR1 and CDR2 from the germline V gene are ENHRY and SYGVKD. Trimming removed 10 bases from V and 3 bases from J; junction bases left unmatched: 4. The CDR3 length is 12 residues. CDR3: CATGGRVYEQYF. CDR3 DNA sequence: TGTGCCACAGGCGGGAGGGTCTACGAGCAGTACTTC.

V is TRBV27 and J is TRBJ2-7, with TRBD2 identical over 8 bases. The CDR3 consists of 13 residues. The germline V gene encodes CDR1 MNHEY and CDR2 SMNVEV (reference sequence). J was trimmed by 6 bases and V by 4 bases; bases with no gene match: 5. Here the CDR3 DNA reads TGTGCCAGCAGTTCTCGGGAGGGACGCGAGCAGTACTTC. Encoded protein: CASSSREGREQYF.

This clonotype has at least ten counts. This chain links TRBV25-1 with TRBJ2-3; possible D gene TRBD1, 5 bases. This CDR3 has 15 amino acids. Germline assignment: CDR1 MGHDK and CDR2 SYGVNS. Trimming took 4 bases from V and 2 from J, leaving 13 bases between them. The CDR3 loop reads CASSGWGGYTDTQYF. The CDR3 region has the DNA TGTGCCAGCAGTGGTTGGGGCGGATACACAGATACGCAGTATTTT.

This clonotype was seen a few times. The V call is TRBV29-1, the J call TRBJ2-1; D gene ambiguous. Per the germline V gene, CDR1 is SQVTM and CDR2 is ANQGSEA. The CDR3 runs 12 residues. V was clipped by 3 bases and J by 5 bases, with 8 bases between them. The DNA of the CDR3 is TGCAGCGTTGAGAGGCTAAACAATGAGCAGTTCTTC. Protein sequence: CSVERLNNEQFF.

This clonotype has ten or more counts. Its ends do not fully match the called genes, so a read error is possible. This chain uses TRBV5-1 with TRBJ2-1, with 7 bases aligning to TRBD1. Looked up from germline, CDR1 is SGHRS and CDR2 is YFSETQ. This CDR3 has 17 amino acids. The CDR3 sequence is CASSILQGPNLNNDQFF. The CDR3 DNA sequence: TGCGCCAGCAGCATTTTACAGGGGCCCAACCTAAACAATGATCAGTTCTTC.

This clonotype occurred a few times. The chain joins TRBV5-1 to TRBJ2-2; no clear D. The V end was cut by 7 bases, the J end by 5 bases, with 18 bases between. CDR1 and CDR2 (germline): SGHRS, YFSETQ. The CDR3 length is 15 residues. The CDR3 sequence: CASGPLNSLTGELFF. CDR3 sequence (DNA): TGCGCCAGCGGTCCACTAAACAGCCTGACCGGGGAGCTGTTTTTT.

There are a few counts of this clonotype. The chain's CDR3 is CASSLDMNTEAFF. CDR3 nucleotides: TGTGCCAGCAGCCTTGACATGAACACTGAAGCTTTCTTT. The chain employs TRBV7-3 and TRBJ1-1; no clear D. CDR1 SGHTA and CDR2 FQGTGA come from the germline V gene. The CDR3 is 13 amino acids. Deletions cut 5 bases from V and 0 bases from J, with 7 bases between.

This clonotype was counted only a few times. The gene calls are TRBV7-9 and TRBJ2-7; D perhaps matches TRBD1 (6 bases). The CDR3 runs to 15 residues. V lost 1 base and J lost 5, with 15 bases in between. CDR1 SEHNR and CDR2 FQNEAQ come from the germline V gene (reference sequence). The chain's CDR3 is CASSLDSGAGDEQYV. The CDR3 DNA reads as TGTGCCAGCAGCTTAGATTCAGGGGCCGGGGACGAGCAGTACGTC.

This clonotype was seen at least ten times. This chain connects TRBV18 to TRBJ2-1, with TRBD2 matching 8 bases. V dropped 3 bases and J dropped 0; count of bases not matched to a gene: 4. The CDR3 loop spans 16 amino acids. Germline loops: CDR1 KGHSH, CDR2 LQKENI. In nucleotides, the CDR3 is TGTGCCAGCTCACCCCGGGGGGGGAGCTCCTACAATGAGCAGTTCTTC. As protein: CASSPRGGSSYNEQFF.

This clonotype was counted between two and nine times. This rearrangement joins TRBV7-8 to TRBJ2-3; 7 bases agree with TRBD2. The CDR3 spans 16 residues. CDR1 SGHVS and CDR2 FQNEAQ come from the germline V gene. J gave up 2 bases and V 1 base, and 6 bases lay outside the gene matches. CDR3 sequence: CASSLDDSGSTDTQYF. CDR3 DNA sequence: TGTGCCAGCAGCTTAGATGATAGCGGGTCCACAGATACGCAGTATTTT.